This entry concerns a single T cell receptor (beta chain). Its antigen is undetermined. Included hyperthyroidism patients were aged 18 to 65 and newly diagnosed (under 2 months' duration). Uncontrolled infections, pregnancy, lactation or other autoimmune diseases led to patient exclusion. This record belongs to a study of Graves' ophthalmopathy and Graves' hyperthyroidism. Findings and caveats of the study: Ophthalmopathy and stable hyperthyroidism were discriminated by a 13-signature model, with around 88% sensitivity and nearly 84% specificity.

The authors amplified TCR beta CDR3 regions, and they did so from RNA transcripts for repertoire sequencing. RT-PCR with HTBI primers came first, then second-round multiplex PCR. TCRdb itself ran the multiplex PCR reads through MiXCR, one entry per CDR3 protein. Found here are roughly 1.1 million distinct CDR3 sequences, roughly 35% of them singletons; the top ten hold approximately 10%. The ends were cut back, 1 base at V and 5 bases at J, with 24 bases in the middle. This CDR3 is built from 18 residues. From germline, CDR1 is SGHTA and CDR2 FQGNSA. The genes are TRBV7-2 and TRBJ2-7, with D perhaps matching TRBD1 or TRBD2 (5 bases each). The sequence was collected from an adult man with Graves' hyperthyroidism. Sequenced: peripheral blood or thyroid tissue (not recorded which). The CDR3 protein is CASSLVGILGEKGDEQYF. CDR3 nucleotides: TGTGCCAGCAGCTTAGTTGGGATTTTGGGGGAGAAAGGAGACGAGCAGTACTTC.